A selection of T cell receptor beta chains follows, all from one sample in a study of blood T cell repertoires in COVID-19. Using immunoSEQ multiplex PCR, the repertoire was profiled, and TCRdb retains in-frame clones only, with some absent. Counted here are around 500,000 clones, around 89% occurring once; the ten biggest clones make up 1.8%. Sequences were obtained from PBMCs or T cells enriched from blood (not recorded which). These receptors were collected from a woman aged 40 to 49 who had recovered from COVID-19. Both conserved end residues are part of each CDR3. D genes are given only for firm matches. Clone size, where shown, is once, few, many, or a class for clones that have expanded.

j_call	d_call	v_call	clone_size	cdr3_aa	cdr3_nt
TRBJ1-1	NA	TRBV25-1	NA	CASSEWGVENTEAFF	TGTGCCAGCAGTGAATGGGGAGTGGAGAACACTGAAGCTTTCTTT
TRBJ2-3	NA	TRBV3-1/TRBV3-2	NA	CASSQGFGGTDTQYF	TGTGCCAGCAGCCAAGGTTTCGGGGGCACAGATACGCAGTATTTT
TRBJ1-6	TRBD1	TRBV27	NA	CASKRQGLNSPLHF	TGTGCCAGTAAAAGACAGGGTCTGAATTCACCCCTCCACTTT
TRBJ2-3	NA	TRBV14	NA	CASSQSIRDTQYF	TGTGCCAGCAGCCAAAGTATCCGGGATACGCAGTATTTT
TRBJ1-6	NA	TRBV19	NA	CASTPGLRNSPLHF	TGTGCCAGTACCCCAGGGTTACGGAATTCACCCCTCCACTTT
TRBJ1-1	TRBD1	TRBV7-6	few	CASSDPATGSMNTEAFF	TGTGCCAGCAGCGACCCCGCGACAGGGTCCATGAACACTGAAGCTTTCTTT
TRBJ2-1	NA	TRBV3-1/TRBV3-2	NA	CASSQVQGSYNEQFF	TGTGCCAGCAGCCAAGTCCAGGGGTCCTACAATGAGCAGTTCTTC
TRBJ1-2	TRBD1	TRBV6-2/TRBV6-3	NA	CASSYSTGGIRDYGYTF	TGTGCCAGCAGTTACTCGACAGGGGGCATCCGCGACTATGGCTACACCTTC
TRBJ2-7	TRBD2	TRBV6-2/TRBV6-3	NA	CASSLTSGPTYEQYF	TGTGCCAGCAGTCTGACTAGCGGCCCGACCTACGAGCAGTACTTC
TRBJ1-2	NA	TRBV2	few	CASKDSLYGYTF	TGTGCCAGCAAGGACAGCCTCTATGGCTACACCTTC
TRBJ2-2	TRBD2	TRBV6-5	NA	CAVVAGGSTGELFF	TGTGCCGTTGTAGCGGGCGGAAGCACCGGGGAGCTGTTTTTT
TRBJ2-7	TRBD2	TRBV2	NA	CASSGLAGAYEQYF	TGTGCCAGCAGCGGGCTAGCGGGAGCCTACGAGCAGTACTTC
TRBJ1-4	NA	TRBV4-3	NA	CASSQEPGPNEKLFF	TGCGCCAGCAGCCAAGAACCGGGTCCTAATGAAAAACTGTTTTTT
TRBJ2-7	NA	TRBV21-1	few	CARLPGPAGYEQYF	TGTGCCAGGTTGCCAGGGCCAGCGGGCTACGAGCAGTACTTC
TRBJ2-7	TRBD2	TRBV27	NA	CASSLGLAGAYEQYF	TGTGCCAGCAGTTTGGGACTAGCGGGCGCCTACGAGCAGTACTTC
TRBJ1-1	TRBD1	TRBV18	NA	CASSRPGQGARSYTEAFF	TGTGCCAGCTCACGACCTGGCCAGGGGGCGCGGTCTTACACTGAAGCTTTCTTT